These T cell receptor beta chains were read from a single sample in a study of radiotherapy plus CTLA-4 blockade in lung cancer. The table came from immunoSEQ multiplex PCR; TCRdb's copy has only in-frame clones and leaves some out. The table has roughly 100,000 clones, around 83% seen once; the top ten hold roughly 3.5%. Source: peripheral blood, taken from a patient treated with radiotherapy plus ipilimumab. These receptors all stem from a human donor with non-small cell lung cancer who had a partial response to radiotherapy plus ipilimumab. The CDR3 runs from the conserved cysteine through the conserved F or W. Fields, in order: clone size, J gene, V gene, D gene, CDR3 DNA, CDR3 protein. D genes are given only for firm matches. Only part of the rows carry a size: once, few, many, or a class if the clone is expanded.

>-|TRBJ1-1|TRBV5-1|-
TGCGCCAGCAGCTTGTACGACCGACAGAACACTGAAGCTTTCTTT
CASSLYDRQNTEAFF
>-|TRBJ2-1|TRBV5-6|-
TGTGCCAGCAGCCCGGGTATGGTTAGCTCCTACAATGAGCAGTTCTTC
CASSPGMVSSYNEQFF
>-|TRBJ1-2|TRBV5-4|TRBD1
TGTGCCAGCAGCTTGGGCGGGACAGGGACTAACTATGGCTACACCTTC
CASSLGGTGTNYGYTF
>-|TRBJ2-7|TRBV7-9|TRBD1
TGTGCCAGCAGCTCGGATGGTAGACAGGGAAAGCAGTACTTC
CASSSDGRQGKQYF
>few|TRBJ1-3|TRBV2|TRBD1
TGTGCCAGCAGTACAGGGGCTGGAAACACCATATATTTT
CASSTGAGNTIYF
>-|TRBJ2-2|TRBV5-4|-
TGTGCCAGCAGCTTCGGTCAGACTTACACCGGGGAGCTGTTTTTT
CASSFGQTYTGELFF
>-|TRBJ2-2|TRBV28|TRBD2
TGTGCCAGCGAATCGGCGGGAGGGGACACCGGGGAGCTGTTTTTT
CASESAGGDTGELFF
>-|TRBJ2-1|TRBV5-4|TRBD2
TGTGCCAGCAGCCCCCCCCGCGGGACTAGCAATGAGCAGTTCTTC
CASSPPRGTSNEQFF
>few|TRBJ2-7|TRBV7-9|-
TGTGCCAGCAGCTTAATCGGGGGCAGGGGGTTTTCCTACGAGCAGTACTTC
CASSLIGGRGFSYEQYF
>once|TRBJ2-6|TRBV6-5|-
TGTGCCAGCAGTGCACGGTTATCTGGGGCCAACGTCCTGACTTTC
CASSARLSGANVLTF
>-|TRBJ2-5|TRBV5-1|-
TGCGCCAGCAGCTTGGACCCCCAACGGGAGACCCAGTACTTC
CASSLDPQRETQYF
>once|TRBJ1-1|TRBV19|-
TGTGCCAGTAGTATAGGTAGAACGATGAACACTGAAGCTTTCTTT
CASSIGRTMNTEAFF
>-|TRBJ1-4|TRBV6-5|TRBD1
TGTGCCAGCAGGACGCCGGGACAGGGTGAAAAACTGTTTTTT
CASRTPGQGEKLFF
>-|TRBJ1-1|TRBV18|TRBD1
TGTGCCAGCTCACTCCGACAGGGGGACGCTGAAGCTTTCTTT
CASSLRQGDAEAFF
>-|TRBJ2-7|TRBV28|TRBD1
TGTGCCATCCGACAGGGGAGCTCCTACGAGCAGTACTTC
CAIRQGSSYEQYF
>few|TRBJ2-5|TRBV7-2|TRBD1
TGTGCCAGCAGCTTAGGGACAGGGACTGGAGAGACCCAGTACTTC
CASSLGTGTGETQYF
>-|TRBJ1-3|TRBV11-2|-
TGTGCCAGCAGCTTAGACCAGCCTGGGACAGGAAACACCATATATTTT
CASSLDQPGTGNTIYF
>-|TRBJ2-5|TRBV5-4|-
TGTGCCAGCAGCTTGTCAGGGGTGCAAGAGACCCAGTACTTC
CASSLSGVQETQYF
>few|TRBJ2-1|TRBV6-6|-
TGTGCCAGCAGTTACACTTTCGACTCCTACAATGAGCAGTTCTTC
CASSYTFDSYNEQFF
>-|TRBJ2-3|TRBV7-2|TRBD1
TGTGCCAGCAGCAGAGGGGGACAGGGAGCAGATACGCAGTATTTT
CASSRGGQGADTQYF